This T cell receptor beta chain derives from a study of blood T cell repertoires in COVID-19. The table came from immunoSEQ multiplex PCR; TCRdb's copy has only in-frame clones and leaves some out. The sample carries about 480,000 clones, roughly 90% recorded once. Only a few counts were recorded for this clone. Germline-derived CDR1 and CDR2 are SGHKS and YYEKEE (reference sequence). V shed 2 bases and J shed 2 bases, with 7 bases lying between them. The CDR3 sequence is 13 residues long. The material sequenced was peripheral blood. The chain links TRBV5-5 to TRBJ1-1, with unresolved D. The TCR was taken from a woman in her 30s with acute or convalescent COVID-19. CDR3 DNA: TGTGCCAGCAGCTTTAACTCAAACACTGAAGCTTTCTTT. Protein: CASSFNSNTEAFF.